What follows are 17 T cell receptor beta chains derived from one specimen sequenced in a study of human T cells and chemical hapten exposure. A single record per CDR3 protein comes from TCRdb applying MiXCR to the 5' RACE reads. The sample consists of approximately 140,000 distinct CDR3 sequences, 4.1% of them appearing once. Extraction yielded total RNA from whole blood (unfractionated). Receptors were obtained from a female donor in good health.

With regard to this clonotype: Germline and junction disagree at one end, which may indicate a read error. V and J are TRBV11-2 and TRBJ1-2, with TRBD1 matching over 7 bases. The CDR3 has 14 residues. Germline assignment: CDR1 SGHAT and CDR2 FQNNGV. In nucleotides, the CDR3 is TGTGCCAGCAGCCCGCAGGGGGGATACTATGGCGACACCTTC. It yields the protein CASSPQGGYYGDTF.

This clonotype was counted ten times or more. The chain recombines TRBV5-1 with TRBJ2-1; D ambiguous. The V gene's germline CDR1 is SGHRS and CDR2 YFSETQ. The CDR3 totals 13 residues. V was pared by 0 bases and J by 8 bases, with 9 bases between. The CDR3 reads CASSLGGRDEQFF. The CDR3 nucleotides read TGCGCCAGCAGCTTGGGGGGAAGAGATGAGCAGTTCTTC.

This clonotype appeared a few times. This rearrangement joins TRBV7-9 to TRBJ1-5; a weak D match, TRBD1 (6 bases). Germline V gene sequence: CDR1 SEHNR, CDR2 FQNEAQ (reference sequence). The length of the CDR3 is 13 residues. The V and J ends lost 4 bases and 8 bases respectively, with 12 bases between them. The CDR3: CASSWTDVEPQHF. CDR3 sequence (DNA): TGTGCCAGCAGCTGGACAGACGTGGAGCCCCAGCATTTT.

This clonotype was counted many times. The rearrangement links TRBV28 to TRBJ2-5; 7 bases match TRBD1. V lost 6 bases to trimming and J lost 2 bases; unmatched junction nucleotides: 6. Looked up from germline, CDR1 is MDHEN and CDR2 is SYDVKM. The CDR3 loop spans 14 amino acids. This chain's CDR3 is CASSRDSRQETQYF. CDR3 DNA sequence: TGTGCCAGCAGCCGGGACAGTCGACAAGAGACCCAGTACTTC. Looking up the rest from reference TRBV28 and TRBJ2-5 gives the full variable domain: DVKVTQSSRYLVKRTGEKVFLECVQDMDHENMFWYRQDPGLGLRLIYFSYDVKMKEKGDIPEGYSVSREKKERFSLILESASTNQTSMYLCASSRDSRQETQYFGPGTRLLVL.

In this sample, this clonotype turned up many times. The chain recombines TRBV5-4 with TRBJ1-4; D is ambiguous. This CDR3 is 14 amino acids long. Germline values: CDR1 SGHNT, CDR2 YYREEE (reference sequence). Trimming removed 6 bases from V and 7 bases from J, with 16 bases in between. The CDR3 protein is CASTPPGRPEKLFF. The CDR3 coding sequence is TGTGCCAGCACCCCTCCCGGGCGCCCTGAAAAACTGTTTTTT.

This clonotype was observed many times. The V call is TRBV28, the J call TRBJ2-7, with D perhaps assigned TRBD1 or TRBD2 (5 bases each). Germline assignment: CDR1 MDHEN and CDR2 SYDVKM. The CDR3 runs to 11 residues. Trimming stripped 6 bases from V and 7 bases from J, with 10 bases between. The CDR3: CASRRGVEQYF. DNA of the CDR3: TGTGCCAGCAGGAGAGGGGTAGAGCAGTACTTC.

The sample holds many counts of this clonotype. V usage is TRBV20-1 and J usage is TRBJ2-1; TRBD2 matches at 8 bases. Losses at the gene ends were 0 bases for V and 9 bases for J; bases not matched to a gene: 10. Germline V gene sequence: CDR1 DFQATT, CDR2 SNEGSKA (reference sequence). The CDR3 is made up of 15 amino acids. The CDR3 bases are TGCAGTGCTAGAGATCGGGTGCGGGGGGCCACTGAGCAGTTCTTC. Amino acids: CSARDRVRGATEQFF.

This clonotype was found many times. The chain uses TRBV6-6 and TRBJ2-6; either TRBD1 or TRBD2 may fit D (5 bases each). This CDR3 spans 13 amino acids. Germline values: CDR1 MNHNY, CDR2 SVGAGI (reference sequence). With 2 bases removed from V and 8 bases from J, the gap between germline ends came to 7 bases. The CDR3 DNA sequence: TGTGCCAGCAGTTACGGGACCTCCAACGTCCTGACTTTC. Translation: CASSYGTSNVLTF.

This clonotype was seen only a few times. This rearrangement joins TRBV10-3 to TRBJ2-7, with TRBD1 matching 8 bases. The germline V gene has CDR1 ENHRY and CDR2 SYGVKD. The CDR3 length is 13 residues. Trimming removed 2 bases from V and 5 bases from J; junction bases left unmatched: 2. The CDR3 DNA follows: TGTGCCATCAGTGAGACGACAGGGGACGAGCAGTACTTC. The encoded protein is CAISETTGDEQYF.

This clonotype was counted only a few times. V gene TRBV3-1 combines with J gene TRBJ1-2; 7 nucleotides align to TRBD1. Germline lookup yields CDR1 LGHDT and CDR2 YNNKEL (reference sequence). The CDR3 totals 15 residues. The junction had 6 bases not matched to a gene; V was cut back by 5 bases and J by 0 bases. The CDR3 region has the DNA TGTGCCAGCAGCGGAGGGGGCCTCGCTAACTATGGCTACACCTTC. It specifies CASSGGGLANYGYTF.

This clonotype was seen repeatedly, ten times or more. The chain is built from TRBV7-9 and TRBJ2-5; no definite D call. V was trimmed by 3 bases and J by 4 bases, leaving 3 bases between them. The CDR3 contains 11 residues. Germline V gene data show CDR1 as SEHNR and CDR2 as FQNEAQ (reference sequence). The CDR3 DNA sequence: TGTGCCAGCAGCTTCGGAGAGACCCAGTACTTC. It is translated as CASSFGETQYF. Drawing the rest from reference TRBV7-9 and TRBJ2-5, the complete variable domain is DTGVSQNPRHKITKRGQNVTFRCDPISEHNRLYWYRQTLGQGPEFLTYFQNEAQLEKSRLLSDRFSAERPKGSFSTLEIQRTEQGDSAMYLCASSFGETQYFGPGTRLLVL.

This clonotype has at least ten counts. The CDR3 loop is CASSGGSNQPQHF. DNA for the CDR3: TGTGCCAGCAGTGGCGGAAGCAATCAGCCCCAGCATTTT. This chain joins TRBV12-3 or TRBV12-4 and TRBJ1-5; D is ambiguous. The V and J ends lost 5 bases and 1 base respectively, with 6 bases between them. CDR3 length: 13 residues.

In its sample, this clonotype was seen many times. V gene TRBV4-1 combines with J gene TRBJ2-5; 9 bases are a match to TRBD1. The CDR3 contains 17 residues. The V gene's germline CDR1 is MGHRA and CDR2 YSYEKL. V shed 0 bases, J shed 5 bases, and the junction held 10 bases outside the gene matches. CDR3: CASSQDGGTGWTETQYF. In DNA form, the CDR3 reads TGCGCCAGCAGCCAAGATGGCGGGACAGGGTGGACGGAGACCCAGTACTTC.

This clonotype has a count of ten or more. The V call is TRBV7-9, the J call TRBJ1-2; possible D gene TRBD1, 5 bases. The CDR3 sequence is 15 residues long. V was pared by 5 bases and J by 3 bases, with 16 bases between. Germline CDR1 reads SEHNR; CDR2 reads FQNEAQ (reference sequence). The CDR3 spells CASSRDSWGDYGYTF. The CDR3 DNA reads TGTGCCAGCAGCCGAGACAGTTGGGGTGACTATGGCTACACCTTC.

This clonotype was recorded many times. The chain links TRBV6-1 to TRBJ2-2, with 11 nucleotides matching TRBD2. Germline CDR1 MNHNS, CDR2 SASEGT. The CDR3 has 17 amino acids. J was trimmed by 3 bases and V by 5 bases; bases with no gene match: 8. CDR3 loop: CASSTPSGGTYTGELFF. The CDR3 bases are TGTGCCAGCAGTACCCCTAGCGGGGGGACCTACACCGGGGAGCTGTTTTTT.

This clonotype has ten or more counts. The CDR3: CSGKSRTDSYNEQFF. In DNA, the CDR3 is TGCAGCGGCAAGTCCAGGACGGACTCCTACAATGAGCAGTTCTTC. V usage is TRBV29-1 and J usage is TRBJ2-1; D is uncertain. Trimming took 7 bases from V and 0 from J, leaving 16 bases between them. The CDR3 spans 15 residues. The germline CDR1 and CDR2 sequences are SQVTM and ANQGSEA.

As for this clonotype: A read error may be the cause here, since a much bigger clone is one base away. The chain combines TRBV5-1 with TRBJ1-1; D unclear. The length of the CDR3 is 16 residues. Germline V lookup: CDR1 SGHRS, CDR2 YFSETQ. V lost 1 base and J lost 1, with 14 bases in between. The chain's CDR3 is CASSLKAGNRNTEAFF. The CDR3 bases are TGCGCCAGCAGCTTGAAAGCAGGAAACAGGAACACTGAAGCTTTCTTT.